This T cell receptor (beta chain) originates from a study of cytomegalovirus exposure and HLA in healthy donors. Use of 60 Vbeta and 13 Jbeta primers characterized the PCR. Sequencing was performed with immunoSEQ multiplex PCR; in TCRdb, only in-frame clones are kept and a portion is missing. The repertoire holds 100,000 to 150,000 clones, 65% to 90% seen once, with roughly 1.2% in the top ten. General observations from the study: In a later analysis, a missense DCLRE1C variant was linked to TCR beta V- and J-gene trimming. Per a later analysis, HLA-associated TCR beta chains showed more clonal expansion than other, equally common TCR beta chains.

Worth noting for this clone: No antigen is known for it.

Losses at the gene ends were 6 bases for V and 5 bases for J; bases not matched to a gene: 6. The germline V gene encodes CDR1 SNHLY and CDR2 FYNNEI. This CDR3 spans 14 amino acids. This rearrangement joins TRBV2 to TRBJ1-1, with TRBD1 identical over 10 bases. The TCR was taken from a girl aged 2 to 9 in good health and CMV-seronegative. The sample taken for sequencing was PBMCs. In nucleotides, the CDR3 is TGTGCCAGCAGCGGGGACAGGGGATGGACTGAAGCTTTCTTT. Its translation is CASSGDRGWTEAFF.